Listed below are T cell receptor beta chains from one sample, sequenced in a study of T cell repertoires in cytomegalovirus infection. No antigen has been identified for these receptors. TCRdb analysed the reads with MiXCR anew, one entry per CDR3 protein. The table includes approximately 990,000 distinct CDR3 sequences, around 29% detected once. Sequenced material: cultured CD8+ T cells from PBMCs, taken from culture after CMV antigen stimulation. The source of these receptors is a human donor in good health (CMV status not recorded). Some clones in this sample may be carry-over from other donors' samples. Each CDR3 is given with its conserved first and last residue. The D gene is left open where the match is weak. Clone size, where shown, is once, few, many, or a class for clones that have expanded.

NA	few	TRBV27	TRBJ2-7	CASKTGIYEQYF	TGTGCCAGCAAAACAGGGATTTACGAGCAGTACTTC
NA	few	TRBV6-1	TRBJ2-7	CASRRDNSYEQYF	TGTGCCAGCAGGAGGGACAACTCCTACGAGCAGTACTTC
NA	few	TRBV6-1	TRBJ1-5	CASRDSKNQPQHF	TGTGCCAGCAGAGACAGCAAAAATCAGCCCCAGCATTTT
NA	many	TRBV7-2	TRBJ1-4	CASSLNGNNEKLFF	TGTGCCAGCAGCTTAAACGGGAATAATGAAAAACTGTTTTTT
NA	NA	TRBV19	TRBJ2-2	CASTVLVGANTGELFF	TGTGCCAGTACCGTATTGGTAGGGGCGAACACCGGGGAGCTGTTTTTT
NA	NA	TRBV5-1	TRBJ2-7	CASSPGQGADEQYF	TGCGCCAGCAGCCCGGGACAAGGAGCTGACGAGCAGTACTTC
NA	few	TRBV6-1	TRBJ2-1	CASILNLGEQFF	TGTGCCAGCATCTTAAACCTAGGGGAGCAGTTCTTC
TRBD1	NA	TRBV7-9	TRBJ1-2	CASRADRGTNYGYTF	TGTGCCAGCAGAGCCGACAGGGGGACGAACTATGGCTACACCTTC
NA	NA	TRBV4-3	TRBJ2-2	CASSQDLYQSNTGELLF	TGCGCCAGCAGCCAAGATCTATACCAATCGAACACCGGGGAGCTGTTGTTT
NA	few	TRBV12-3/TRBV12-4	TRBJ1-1	CASSTTGTTEAFF	TGTGCCAGCAGTACGACAGGTACGACTGAAGCTTTCTTT
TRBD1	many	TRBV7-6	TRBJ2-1	CASSLGWGRGIYNEQFF	TGTGCCAGCAGCTTAGGGTGGGGCAGGGGGATCTACAATGAGCAGTTCTTC
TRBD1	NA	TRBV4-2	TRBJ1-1	CASSQVDRGLLVRGAFF	TGTGCCAGCAGCCAAGTGGACAGGGGGCTACTCGTTAGAGGAGCTTTCTTT
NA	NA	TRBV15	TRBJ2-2	CATSREGSHAGELFF	TGTGCCACCAGCAGAGAGGGGAGTCACGCCGGGGAGCTGTTTTTT
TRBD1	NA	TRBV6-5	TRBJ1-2	CASSYSRTGYYGYTF	TGTGCCAGCAGTTACTCCAGGACAGGGTACTATGGCTACACCTTC
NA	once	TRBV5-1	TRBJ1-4	CASSSQPGSTNEKLFF	TGCGCCAGCAGCTCACAACCGGGATCAACTAATGAAAAACTGTTTTTT
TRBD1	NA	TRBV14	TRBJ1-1	CASSQTGQGDTEAFF	TGTGCCAGCAGCCAGACCGGACAGGGGGACACTGAAGCTTTCTTT
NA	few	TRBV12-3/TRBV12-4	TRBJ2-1	CASGQPSYNEQFF	TGTGCCAGCGGACAGCCCTCCTACAATGAGCAGTTCTTC
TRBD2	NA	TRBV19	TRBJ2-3	CASSSTSGGAMDTQYF	TGTGCCAGTAGTTCGACTAGCGGGGGGGCGATGGATACGCAGTATTTT
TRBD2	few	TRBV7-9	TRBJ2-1	CASSPGTSGGYEQFF	TGTGCCAGCAGCCCCGGGACTAGCGGGGGCTATGAGCAGTTCTTC
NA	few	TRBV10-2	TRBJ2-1	CASTLLGPSSYNEQFF	TGCGCCAGCACTCTGCTGGGGCCAAGCTCCTACAATGAGCAGTTCTTC
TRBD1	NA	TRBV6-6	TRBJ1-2	CASSPPRDRDLYGYTF	TGTGCCAGCAGCCCACCCCGAGACAGGGATCTCTATGGCTACACCTTC
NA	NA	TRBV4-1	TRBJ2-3	CASSRISPQGLDTQYF	TGTGCCAGCAGCAGAATTAGCCCCCAGGGTCTTGATACGCAGTATTTT
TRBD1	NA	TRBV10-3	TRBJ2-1	CAISGLTGFNEQFF	TGTGCCATCAGTGGGCTGACAGGGTTCAATGAGCAGTTCTTC